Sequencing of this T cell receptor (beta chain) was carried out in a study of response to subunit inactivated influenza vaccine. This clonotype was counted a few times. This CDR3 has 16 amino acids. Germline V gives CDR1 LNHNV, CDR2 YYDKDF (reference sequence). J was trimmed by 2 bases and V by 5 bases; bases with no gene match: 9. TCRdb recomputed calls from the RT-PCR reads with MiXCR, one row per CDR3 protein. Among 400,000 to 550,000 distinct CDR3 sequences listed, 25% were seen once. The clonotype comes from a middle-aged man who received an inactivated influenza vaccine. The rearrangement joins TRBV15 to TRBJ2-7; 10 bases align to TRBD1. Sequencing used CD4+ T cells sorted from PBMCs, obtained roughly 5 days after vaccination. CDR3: CATSGGSGTGAYEQYF. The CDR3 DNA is TGTGCCACCAGCGGAGGTTCCGGGACAGGGGCCTACGAGCAGTACTTC. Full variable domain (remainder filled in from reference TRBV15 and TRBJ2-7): DAMVIQNPRYQVTQFGKPVTLSCSQTLNHNVMYWYQQKSSQAPKLLFHYYDKDFNNEADTPDNFQSRRPNTSFCFLDIRSPGLGDTAMYLCATSGGSGTGAYEQYFGPGTRLTVT.